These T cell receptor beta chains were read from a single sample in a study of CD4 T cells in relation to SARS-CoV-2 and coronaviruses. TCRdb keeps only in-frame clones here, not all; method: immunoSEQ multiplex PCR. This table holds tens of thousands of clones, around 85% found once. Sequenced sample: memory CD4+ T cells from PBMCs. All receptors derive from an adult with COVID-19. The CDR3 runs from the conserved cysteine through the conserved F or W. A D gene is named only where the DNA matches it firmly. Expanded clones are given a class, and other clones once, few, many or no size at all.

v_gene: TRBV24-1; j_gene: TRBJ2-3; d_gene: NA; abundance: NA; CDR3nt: TGTGCCACCAGTGATAGGAGCAGCCTACTCAGGGATACGCAGTATTTT; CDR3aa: CATSDRSSLLRDTQYF
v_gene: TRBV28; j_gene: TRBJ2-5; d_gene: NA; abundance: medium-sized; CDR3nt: TGTGCCAGCAGAGGCCATTCAGGGCTCGGGCAAGAGACCCAGTACTTC; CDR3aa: CASRGHSGLGQETQYF
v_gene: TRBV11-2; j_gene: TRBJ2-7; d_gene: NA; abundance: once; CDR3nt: TGTGCCAGCAGTCGGAGCTACGAGCAGTACTTC; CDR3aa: CASSRSYEQYF
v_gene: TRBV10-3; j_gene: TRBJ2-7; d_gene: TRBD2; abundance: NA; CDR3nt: TGTGCCATCAGTGCGGGACTAGGGAATCCTATCGAGCAGTACTTC; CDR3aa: CAISAGLGNPIEQYF
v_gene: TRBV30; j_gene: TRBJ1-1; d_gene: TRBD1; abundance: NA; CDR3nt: TGTGCCTGCACCCGGACAGGGGGCGGGTTGTCTGAAGCTTTCTTT; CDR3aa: CACTRTGGGLSEAFF
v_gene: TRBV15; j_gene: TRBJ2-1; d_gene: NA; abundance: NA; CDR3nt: TGTGCCACCAGCAGTGGGACGGTCTCCTACAATGAGCAGTTCTTC; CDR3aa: CATSSGTVSYNEQFF
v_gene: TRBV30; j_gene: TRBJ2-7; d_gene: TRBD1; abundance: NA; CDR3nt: TGTGCCTGGAGTACAGGGGTGACCTACGAGCAGTACTTC; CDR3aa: CAWSTGVTYEQYF
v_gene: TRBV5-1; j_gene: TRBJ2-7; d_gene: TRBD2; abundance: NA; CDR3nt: TGCGCCAGCAGCTTCGTTGCGGGAGCGGGAGCCCACGAGCAGTACTTC; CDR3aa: CASSFVAGAGAHEQYF
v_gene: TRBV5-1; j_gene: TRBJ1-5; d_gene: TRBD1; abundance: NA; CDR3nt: TGCGCCAGCAGCCCAACCGGGACAGGGAATCAGCCCCAGCATTTT; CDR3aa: CASSPTGTGNQPQHF
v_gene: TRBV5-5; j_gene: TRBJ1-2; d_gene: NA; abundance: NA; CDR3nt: TGTGCCAGCAGCATACAGGGACGTAGTGGCTACACCTTC; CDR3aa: CASSIQGRSGYTF
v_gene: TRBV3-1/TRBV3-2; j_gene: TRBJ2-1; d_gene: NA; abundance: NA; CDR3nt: TGTGCCAGCAGCCAGAGAAACAGGGGGGGTGAGCAGTTCTTC; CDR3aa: CASSQRNRGGEQFF
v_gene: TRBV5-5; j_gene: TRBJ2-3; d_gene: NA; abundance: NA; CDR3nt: TGTGCCAGCAGCCGAGGGCAAGGGGCAGATACGCAGTATTTT; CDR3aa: CASSRGQGADTQYF
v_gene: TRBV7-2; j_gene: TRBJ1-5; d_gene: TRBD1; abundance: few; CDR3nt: TGTGCCAGCAGCGATAGAGACAGGGGTCTCAATCAGCCCCAGCATTTT; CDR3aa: CASSDRDRGLNQPQHF
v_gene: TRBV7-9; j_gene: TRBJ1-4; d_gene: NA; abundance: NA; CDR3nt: TGTGCCAGCAGCTCTGGCCAGGGCTATAATGAAAAACTGTTTTTT; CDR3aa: CASSSGQGYNEKLFF
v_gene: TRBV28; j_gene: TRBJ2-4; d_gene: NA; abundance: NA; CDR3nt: TGTGCCAGCACCCCTGGGGGAGGTCAAGCCAAAAACATTCAGTACTTC; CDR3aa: CASTPGGGQAKNIQYF
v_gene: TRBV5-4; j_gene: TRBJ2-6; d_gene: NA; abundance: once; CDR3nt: TGTGCCAGCAGCTTACTATTGTCCGGCTCTGGGGCCAACGTCCTGACTTTC; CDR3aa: CASSLLLSGSGANVLTF
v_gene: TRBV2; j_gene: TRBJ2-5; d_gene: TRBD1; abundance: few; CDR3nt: TGTGCCAGCATACGGGGACAGGGAGGGAGAGAGACCCAGTACTTC; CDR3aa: CASIRGQGGRETQYF
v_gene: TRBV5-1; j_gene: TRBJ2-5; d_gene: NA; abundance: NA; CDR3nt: TGCGCCAGCAGTCTCCGCTCCTTCCGAGAGACCCAGTACTTC; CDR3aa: CASSLRSFRETQYF
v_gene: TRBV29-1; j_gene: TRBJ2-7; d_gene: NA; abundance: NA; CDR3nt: TGCACCGTAAGGGGGAGGCACGACGAGCAGTACTTC; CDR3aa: CTVRGRHDEQYF
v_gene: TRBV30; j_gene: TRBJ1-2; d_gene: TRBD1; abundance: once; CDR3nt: TGTGCGATAGGACAGGGGGACTATGGCTACACCTTC; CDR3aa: CAIGQGDYGYTF
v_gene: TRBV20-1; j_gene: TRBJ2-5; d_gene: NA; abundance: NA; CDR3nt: TGCAGTGCCGCAGGGATGCAGACCCAGTACTTC; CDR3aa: CSAAGMQTQYF
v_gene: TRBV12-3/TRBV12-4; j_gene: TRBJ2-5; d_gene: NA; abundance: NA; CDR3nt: TGTGCCAGCAGTTTTTGGGGAGAGACCCAGTACTTC; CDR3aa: CASSFWGETQYF
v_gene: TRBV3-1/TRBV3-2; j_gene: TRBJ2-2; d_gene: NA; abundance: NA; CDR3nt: TGTGCCAGCAGCCAAACCTCTCTCCCCAGGTTAGGCAGGGAAAACACCGGGGAGCTGTTTTTT; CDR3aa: CASSQTSLPRLGRENTGELFF
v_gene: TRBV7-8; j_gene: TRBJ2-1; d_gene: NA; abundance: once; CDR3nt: TGTGCCAGCAGCGTCCAACCGGGAGCGCAGTTCTTC; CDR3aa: CASSVQPGAQFF
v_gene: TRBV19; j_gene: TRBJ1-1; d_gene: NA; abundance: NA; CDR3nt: TGTGCCAGTAGTACCACGGGGGCCAATCCCCGAGCTTTCTTT; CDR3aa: CASSTTGANPRAFF
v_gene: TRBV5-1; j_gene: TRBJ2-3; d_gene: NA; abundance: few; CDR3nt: TGCGCCAGCAGCTTGGAAGGCGGGATCTTAACAGATACGCAGTATTTT; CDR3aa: CASSLEGGILTDTQYF
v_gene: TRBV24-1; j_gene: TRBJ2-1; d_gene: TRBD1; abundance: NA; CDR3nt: TGTGCCACCAGTGACCGCGCCTTAGGGACAGGGACCTCGGGTGAGCAGTTCTTC; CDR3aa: CATSDRALGTGTSGEQFF
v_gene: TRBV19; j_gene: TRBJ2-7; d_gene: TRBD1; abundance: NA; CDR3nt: TGTGCCAGTAGTAGTTGGGGCCCGGGACAGGTCTCCTACGAGCAGTACTTC; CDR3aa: CASSSWGPGQVSYEQYF
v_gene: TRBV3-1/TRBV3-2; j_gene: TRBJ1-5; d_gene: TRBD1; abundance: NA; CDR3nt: TGTGCCAGCAGCCCGACAGGGGGCAATCAGCCCCAGCATTTT; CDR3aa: CASSPTGGNQPQHF
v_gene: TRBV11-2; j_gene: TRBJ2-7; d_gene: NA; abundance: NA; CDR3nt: TGTGCCAGCAGCTCTAGGCTGGGACCTTTGACCTACGAGCAGTACTTC; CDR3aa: CASSSRLGPLTYEQYF
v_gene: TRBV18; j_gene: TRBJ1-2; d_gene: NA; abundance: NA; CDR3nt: TGTGCCAGCTCACCGCGGACGGAGTTTTATGGCTACACCTTC; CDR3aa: CASSPRTEFYGYTF
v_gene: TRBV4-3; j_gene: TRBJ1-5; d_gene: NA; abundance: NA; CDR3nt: TGCGCCAGCAGCCAAGAGAGGGGTCAGCCCCAGCATTTT; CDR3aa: CASSQERGQPQHF
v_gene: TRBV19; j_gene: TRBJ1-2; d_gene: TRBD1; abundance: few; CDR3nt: TGTGCCAGTAGCAACCCCCCAACGGGACAGTCTAACTATGGCTACACCTTC; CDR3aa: CASSNPPTGQSNYGYTF